Below are 29 T cell receptor beta chains sequenced from a single sample in a study of PD-L1 blockade in urothelial cancer. Using immunoSEQ multiplex PCR, the repertoire was profiled, and TCRdb retains in-frame clones only, with some absent. The repertoire consists of about 50,000 clones, with roughly 87% occurring once and the leading ten covering around 8%. The starting material was PBMCs, obtained around atezolizumab (anti-PD-L1) treatment. The source of these receptors is a man between 60 and 75 years old with urothelial cancer.

The chain links TRBV7-9 to TRBJ2-7; TRBD1 matches at 9 bases. The CDR3 has 15 amino acids. CDR1 SEHNR and CDR2 FQNEAQ come from the germline V gene (reference sequence). Trimming took 5 bases from V and 2 from J; bases not matched to a gene: 7. CDR3 sequence (DNA): TGTGCCAGCAGCGCTCCGGACAGGGGCCCCTACGAGCAGTACTTC. Translation gives CASSAPDRGPYEQYF.

A single count supports this clone. The gene calls are TRBV6-1 and TRBJ2-1; D is undetermined. The CDR3 runs to 12 residues. Germline V lookup: CDR1 MNHNS, CDR2 SASEGT. With 4 bases removed from V and 8 bases from J, the gap between germline ends came to 9 bases. CDR3 sequence: CASSVAEDEQFF. The CDR3 region has the DNA TGTGCCAGCAGTGTAGCTGAGGATGAGCAGTTCTTC.

V gene TRBV7-6 combines with J gene TRBJ2-1; 7 positions match TRBD1. The CDR3 totals 16 residues. V lost 5 bases to trimming and J lost 0 bases; unmatched junction nucleotides: 7. In germline, CDR1 is SGHVS, CDR2 FNYEAQ. The CDR3 DNA reads TGTGCCAGCAGCCCCGACAGGGCTAGCTCCTACAATGAGCAGTTCTTC. Translation: CASSPDRASSYNEQFF. The full variable domain, completed using reference TRBV7-6 and TRBJ2-1, is GAGVSQSPRYKVTKRGQDVALRCDPISGHVSLYWYRQALGQGPEFLTYFNYEAQQDKSGLPNDRFSAERPEGSISTLTIQRTEQRDSAMYRCASSPDRASSYNEQFFGPGTRLTVL.

This clone was detected a few times. This chain links TRBV18 with TRBJ1-6, with a tentative D call TRBD1 (5 bases). Deletions cut 0 bases from V and 7 bases from J, with 7 bases between. CDR1 and CDR2 from the germline V gene are KGHSH and LQKENI. The CDR3 contains 14 residues. The CDR3 DNA is TGTGCCAGCTCACCACCCGGGGGGAATTCACCCCTCCACTTT. Translating gives CASSPPGGNSPLHF.

The chain couples TRBV2 to TRBJ2-7; the match to TRBD1 covers 7 bases. The CDR3 is made up of 14 amino acids. The V segment lost 6 bases and the J segment 0 bases; nucleotides outside the gene matches: 5. CDR1 is SNHLY, CDR2 FYNNEI, per germline. The chain's CDR3 is CASSRQGSSYEQYF. The CDR3 DNA is TGTGCCAGCAGCCGACAGGGTTCCTCCTACGAGCAGTACTTC. The variable domain in full, with the rest retrieved from reference TRBV2 and TRBJ2-7, is EPEVTQTPSHQVTQMGQEVILRCVPISNHLYFYWYRQILGQKVEFLVSFYNNEISEKSEIFDDQFSVERPDGSNFTLKIRSTKLEDSAMYFCASSRQGSSYEQYFGPGTRLTVT.

The CDR3, as DNA: TGCGCCAGCAGCCGCCGGGACACCAGCACAGATACGCAGTATTTT. It encodes CASSRRDTSTDTQYF. The chain links TRBV4-3 to TRBJ2-3, with TRBD1 as a possible D gene (6 bases). Trimming took 4 bases from V and 0 from J, leaving 11 bases between them. The CDR3 sequence is 15 residues long. CDR1 LGHNA and CDR2 YSLEER come from the germline V gene.

The CDR3 bases are TGTGCCAGCTCACCACCCGACTCGAGCTCCTACAATGAGCAGTTCTTC. This codes for CASSPPDSSSYNEQFF. The chain uses TRBV18 and TRBJ2-1; D not certain. V shed 0 bases and J shed 0 bases, with 9 bases lying between them. Germline loops: CDR1 KGHSH, CDR2 LQKENI. This CDR3 comprises 16 residues.

The rearrangement joins TRBV5-1 to TRBJ2-1, with a tentative D call TRBD2 (6 bases). V was trimmed by 3 bases and J by 3 bases, leaving 22 bases between them. Germline assignment: CDR1 SGHRS and CDR2 YFSETQ. The CDR3 consists of 18 residues. CDR3 coding DNA: TGCGCCAGCAGCTCCCACCTTGTAGGTGCGGGGAACTACAATGAGCAGTTCTTC. Translating it yields CASSSHLVGAGNYNEQFF.

The J gene is TRBJ1-3, the V gene TRBV30; 8 bases fit TRBD1. The CDR3 is 16 amino acids. CDR1 is GTSNPN and CDR2 is SVGIG in the germline V gene (reference sequence). With 3 bases clipped from V and 1 base from J, the junction kept 8 bases outside the gene matches. As DNA, the CDR3 is TGTGCCTGGAGCGCTTCCAGGGGGCTTTCTGGAAACACCATATATTTT. It codes for CAWSASRGLSGNTIYF. Complete variable domain (other parts from reference TRBV30 and TRBJ1-3): SQTIHQWPATLVQPVGSPLSLECTVEGTSNPNLYWYRQAAGRGLQLLFYSVGIGQISSEVPQNLSASRPQDRQFILSSKKLLLSDSGFYLCAWSASRGLSGNTIYFGEGSWLTVV.

This chain joins TRBV6-5 and TRBJ1-2, with a tentative D call TRBD1 (6 bases). Trimming removed 4 bases from V and 8 bases from J, with 14 bases in between. The CDR3 sequence is 13 residues long. In germline, CDR1 is MNHEY, CDR2 SVGAGI. CDR3 DNA sequence: TGTGCCAGCAGTTCCACAGGGTTAAGAGGCTACACCTTC. This encodes CASSSTGLRGYTF.

This clone appeared once. The chain carries TRBV5-1 and TRBJ2-1, with TRBD2 as a possible D gene (6 bases). The CDR3 has 17 amino acids. Trimming cost V 1 base and J 0 bases, with 14 bases left between them. Germline V gene sequence: CDR1 SGHRS, CDR2 YFSETQ. The CDR3 is CASSLLSGGYSYNEQFF. In nucleotides, the CDR3 is TGCGCCAGCAGCTTGTTGTCCGGGGGATACTCCTACAATGAGCAGTTCTTC.

This chain uses TRBV9 with TRBJ2-2; perhaps TRBD1 as D (6 bases). The CDR3 contains 16 residues. V shed 0 bases and J shed 0 bases, with 9 bases lying between them. Per germline, CDR1 SGDLS and CDR2 YYNGEE. As DNA, the CDR3 is TGTGCCAGCAGCGTAGGAGAGGGGGCGAACACCGGGGAGCTGTTTTTT. It codes for CASSVGEGANTGELFF.

The chain uses TRBV7-8 and TRBJ1-3, with 8 bases matching TRBD1. The CDR3 consists of 17 residues. V lost 0 bases to trimming and J lost 5 bases; unmatched junction nucleotides: 9. CDR1 is SGHVS, CDR2 FQNEAQ, per germline. CDR3 sequence reads: CASSLAESQGARNTIYF. The CDR3 region has the DNA TGTGCCAGCAGCTTAGCAGAGAGCCAGGGGGCACGAAACACCATATATTTT.

This chain links TRBV6-5 with TRBJ2-5, with TRBD1 identical over 9 bases. CDR3 length: 16 amino acids. Germline trimming cut 2 bases from V and 5 bases from J; bases unmatched to any gene: 9. The germline V gene encodes CDR1 MNHEY and CDR2 SVGAGI. The CDR3 spells CASSYPPGQGRETQYF. The CDR3 coding sequence is TGTGCCAGCAGTTACCCTCCGGGACAGGGTAGGGAGACCCAGTACTTC.

This clone has only a few counts. V gene TRBV7-2 combines with J gene TRBJ1-5; no reliable D call. Per germline, CDR1 SGHTA and CDR2 FQGNSA. The CDR3 is made up of 15 amino acids. V lost 2 bases to trimming and J lost 0 bases, with 8 bases between them. Written as DNA, the CDR3 is TGTGCCAGCAGCTTACACAGCAATAGCAATCAGCCCCAGCATTTT. As protein: CASSLHSNSNQPQHF.

CDR3 loop: CASSLSGSWDTQYF. CDR3 DNA sequence: TGTGCCAGCAGCTTATCGGGGAGTTGGGATACGCAGTATTTT. The chain links TRBV7-2 to TRBJ2-3; maybe TRBD2 (5 bases). Germline V gene data show CDR1 as SGHTA and CDR2 as FQGNSA. V was trimmed by 2 bases and J by 6 bases, leaving 12 bases between them. The CDR3 runs 14 residues.

The chain carries TRBV29-1 and TRBJ2-1, with a possible D match to TRBD1 (7 bases). With 4 bases removed from V and 5 bases from J, the gap between germline ends came to 21 bases. CDR3 length: 16 amino acids. Germline V CDR1 and CDR2: SQVTM, ANQGSEA. The CDR3 DNA sequence: TGCAGCGTTGTGGGGCCTCGGAGGGGGCGAGACAATGAGCAGTTCTTC. Translated, it gives CSVVGPRRGRDNEQFF.

This rearrangement joins TRBV7-2 to TRBJ2-1; the match to TRBD1 covers 7 bases. V gave up 1 base and J gave up 8 bases; unmatched junction bases: 8. The CDR3 covers 15 residues. The V gene's germline CDR1 is SGHTA and CDR2 FQGNSA. The CDR3 DNA sequence: TGTGCCAGCAGCTTAGTAATAGGGGGCAGGGATGAGCAGTTCTTC. It yields the protein CASSLVIGGRDEQFF.

The V gene is TRBV7-9, the J gene TRBJ1-4; D is uncertain. V was cut by 6 bases and J by 5 bases, with 13 bases left in between. This CDR3 region has 14 residues. Germline V gene data show CDR1 as SEHNR and CDR2 as FQNEAQ (reference sequence). The CDR3 DNA reads TGTGCCAGCAGTATGAACCGAGTCAATGAAAAACTGTTTTTT. Amino acids: CASSMNRVNEKLFF.

The rearrangement joins TRBV14 to TRBJ1-2; D is uncertain. Trimming stripped 6 bases from V and 1 base from J, with 15 bases between. This CDR3 comprises 15 residues. Germline-derived CDR1 and CDR2 are SGHDN and FVKESK. In DNA, the CDR3 is TGTGCCAGCAGACCGGCGGGGAACCTTAACTATGGCTACACCTTC. Protein product: CASRPAGNLNYGYTF.

The chain employs TRBV5-1 and TRBJ1-6, with TRBD1 as a possible D gene (6 bases). Germline-derived CDR1 and CDR2 are SGHRS and YFSETQ. V was pared by 4 bases and J by 9 bases, with 17 bases between. This CDR3 is built from 15 residues. The CDR3: CASSPMTGSGSPLHF. The CDR3 DNA sequence: TGCGCCAGCAGCCCGATGACAGGATCTGGTTCACCCCTCCACTTT.

This sequence joins TRBV19 and TRBJ1-5; 9 nucleotides align to TRBD1. V was clipped by 6 bases and J by 4 bases; unmatched bases: 13. The germline CDR1 and CDR2 sequences are LNHDA and SQIVND (reference sequence). CDR3 size: 17 residues. The CDR3 is CASSPRGPGTGNQPQHF. CDR3 DNA: TGTGCCAGTAGCCCCCGTGGCCCCGGGACAGGGAATCAGCCCCAGCATTTT.

The rearrangement joins TRBV29-1 to TRBJ1-4; 8 positions agree with TRBD1. With 7 bases clipped from V and 5 bases from J, the junction kept 6 bases outside the gene matches. The germline gives CDR1 SQVTM, CDR2 ANQGSEA. The CDR3 sequence is 13 residues long. The CDR3 nucleotides are TGCAGCGGACAGGGGCACCGAAATGAAAAACTGTTTTTT. Translation gives CSGQGHRNEKLFF.

The chain employs TRBV7-3 and TRBJ1-1, with TRBD1 matching 7 bases. The length of the CDR3 is 16 residues. Germline CDR1 SGHTA, CDR2 FQGTGA. J was trimmed by 0 bases and V by 2 bases; bases with no gene match: 6. The CDR3 DNA reads TGTGCCAGCAGCTTAGTGCGGGACAGTCTGAACACTGAAGCTTTCTTT. Amino acid sequence: CASSLVRDSLNTEAFF.

V gene TRBV2 combines with J gene TRBJ2-5; tentatively, D is TRBD1 (7 bases). The CDR3 loop spans 16 amino acids. V was pared by 3 bases and J by 5 bases, with 19 bases between. Germline CDR1 reads SNHLY; CDR2 reads FYNNEI. CDR3 sequence reads: CASSDGAGGAGETQYF. The CDR3 nucleotides are TGTGCCAGCAGTGATGGGGCAGGGGGTGCGGGGGAGACCCAGTACTTC.

A remark on this clone: This sample includes further DNA sequences coding for the same CDR3. V gene TRBV28 combines with J gene TRBJ1-2; no definite D call. The CDR3 is 13 residues long. Trimming shortened V by 2 bases and J by 4 bases, and 8 bases separated the two germline ends. CDR1 and CDR2 from the germline V gene are MDHEN and SYDVKM. CDR3 protein: CASSLGTGYGYTF. CDR3 DNA sequence: TGTGCCAGCAGTTTAGGCACGGGCTATGGCTACACCTTC.

The chain carries TRBV28 and TRBJ1-5, with 8 bases lining up with TRBD1. Germline V lookup: CDR1 MDHEN, CDR2 SYDVKM. This CDR3 contains 15 residues. J gave up 7 bases and V 1 base, and 6 bases lay outside the gene matches. The CDR3 loop reads CASSLSQGAGQPQHF. The CDR3 region has the DNA TGTGCCAGCAGTTTATCCCAGGGGGCTGGGCAGCCCCAGCATTTT.

The chain uses TRBV5-1 and TRBJ2-1; tentatively, D is TRBD2 (6 bases). V shed 0 bases and J shed 6 bases, with 22 bases lying between them. CDR1 and CDR2 from the germline V gene are SGHRS and YFSETQ. This CDR3 is built from 18 residues. CDR3 region: CASSLGGVDGLASNEQFF. In nucleotides, the CDR3 is TGCGCCAGCAGCTTGGGCGGGGTGGATGGGCTAGCGAGCAATGAGCAGTTCTTC. Full variable domain (outside the CDR3, taken from reference TRBV5-1 and TRBJ2-1): KAGVTQTPRYLIKTRGQQVTLSCSPISGHRSVSWYQQTPGQGLQFLFEYFSETQRNKGNFPGRFSGRQFSNSRSEMNVSTLELGDSALYLCASSLGGVDGLASNEQFFGPGTRLTVL.

This clone occurred once. The chain joins TRBV7-6 to TRBJ2-3; no reliable D call. CDR3 size: 15 residues. V was shortened by 4 bases and J by 1 base, with 12 bases between the two germline ends. CDR1 SGHVS and CDR2 FNYEAQ come from the germline V gene. The CDR3: CASSYSTLGTDTQYF. The CDR3 DNA follows: TGTGCCAGCAGCTACAGCACCTTGGGCACAGATACGCAGTATTTT. Full variable domain (outside the CDR3, taken from reference TRBV7-6 and TRBJ2-3): GAGVSQSPRYKVTKRGQDVALRCDPISGHVSLYWYRQALGQGPEFLTYFNYEAQQDKSGLPNDRFSAERPEGSISTLTIQRTEQRDSAMYRCASSYSTLGTDTQYFGPGTRLTVL.